One and the same sample provided the 3 T cell receptor beta chains below, sequenced in a study of beta chain features in type 1 diabetes. Study-wide results and limits: TCRB CDR3s from Type 1 diabetes patients were moderately but significantly shorter in all four CD4+ subsets.

cDNA synthesis used the whole RNA isolate, giving expressed TCRB sequences. The protocol was immunoSEQ multiplex PCR, while the TCRdb copy is restricted to in-frame clones and leaves out a portion. The data hold about 660,000 clones, with around 15% observed a single time. These receptors have no known antigen. The source material was naive CD4+ T cells from blood. These receptors were collected from a man aged 18 to 35 with type 1 diabetes.

This clone was found a few times. The chain has TRBV30 and TRBJ1-5; 12 positions agree with TRBD1. The germline V gene encodes CDR1 GTSNPN and CDR2 SVGIG (reference sequence). The J segment lost 0 bases and the V segment lost 1 base, leaving 4 bases of the junction unmatched. The CDR3 is 17 residues long. The CDR3 coding sequence is TGTGCCTGGAGTGGAGGGACAGGGGGCTATAGCAATCAGCCCCAGCATTTT. Its protein product is CAWSGGTGGYSNQPQHF. The variable domain in full, completed from reference TRBV30 and TRBJ1-5, reads SQTIHQWPATLVQPVGSPLSLECTVEGTSNPNLYWYRQAAGRGLQLLFYSVGIGQISSEVPQNLSASRPQDRQFILSSKKLLLSDSGFYLCAWSGGTGGYSNQPQHFGDGTRLSIL.

The chain uses TRBV4-1 and TRBJ1-2; 8 bases are a match to TRBD1. Germline CDR1 is MGHRA and CDR2 is YSYEKL. The CDR3 contains 14 residues. V was pared by 4 bases and J by 7 bases, with 8 bases of the junction left unmatched. CDR3 nucleotide sequence: TGCGCCAGCAGCCGAGAATCCGGGACAGGTGGCTACACCTTC. Translated: CASSRESGTGGYTF.

V and J are TRBV28 and TRBJ1-2; possibly TRBD1 for D (5 bases). V dropped 3 bases and J dropped 5 bases, with 13 bases sitting between them. Germline loops: CDR1 MDHEN, CDR2 SYDVKM. CDR3 length: 14 residues. The CDR3: CASSLVGGPYGYTF. In DNA, the CDR3 is TGTGCCAGCAGTTTGGTCGGGGGTCCGTATGGCTACACCTTC.